This T cell receptor (beta chain) was recovered during a study of spatial heterogeneity in lung cancer. This clonotype was counted ten times or more. TCRdb used MiXCR to reprocess the 5' RACE reads, holding one entry per CDR3 protein. The data contain some 80,000 distinct CDR3 sequences, about 8.5% of them singletons. The CDR3 has 16 residues. Trimming took off 0 bases at V and 0 bases at J, with 9 bases between the two ends. Germline V gives CDR1 SGHRS, CDR2 YFSETQ. The sample's time point: sample taken at primary tumor resection. The receptor's source is a male donor with early-stage non-small cell lung cancer. This specimen consisted of PBMCs, obtained at surgery. V gene TRBV5-1 combines with J gene TRBJ2-2; a weak D match, TRBD1 (5 bases). CDR3 region: CASSLADTSNTGELFF. The CDR3 DNA follows: TGCGCCAGCAGCTTGGCGGACACGTCGAACACCGGGGAGCTGTTTTTT.